This T cell receptor beta chain derives from a study of blood T cell repertoires in COVID-19. Study as a whole: Donors in the United States, Italy and Spain gave samples during acute or convalescent COVID-19. PBMCs, B-cell-depleted T cells, or T cells provided the cDNA or gDNA that made up the material.

Authors' processing steps: Quantification of nucleated cells was approximated via reference gene primer amplification. Assay: immunoSEQ multiplex PCR; the TCRdb copy retains only in-frame clones and omits some. V and J calls and clone size come straight from that table; D and trimming were deduced from the DNA. The data show approximately 60,000 clones, approximately 93% seen once. V trimming: 3 bases; J trimming: 7 bases; junction bases outside the gene matches: 9. Per germline, CDR1 SGHTA and CDR2 FQGNSA. This CDR3 contains 16 residues. Input material: peripheral blood. The sequence came from a man in his sixties or seventies with active COVID-19. The chain is built from TRBV7-2 and TRBJ2-2; 9 nucleotides agree with TRBD1. The CDR3 reads CASSFVGGGQGGELFF. CDR3 in DNA: TGTGCCAGCAGCTTTGTCGGCGGGGGACAGGGCGGGGAGCTGTTTTTT.